This T cell receptor (beta chain) appears in the sequencing data of a study of identical twins. The CDR3 runs 15 residues. The V gene's germline CDR1 is DFQATT and CDR2 SNEGSKA (reference sequence). This clonotype was detected only a few times. Its matching antigen is unknown. At one boundary the junction diverges from the germline segment, which might be a read error. MiXCR was run by TCRdb on the 5' RACE reads, yielding one entry per CDR3 protein. Of 450,000 to 500,000 distinct CDR3 sequences in the sample, around 15% are singletons; the top ten hold 0.8% to 1%. Healthy Caucasian individuals made up all the donors. Study conclusions and caveats: Alpha sequences that were out-of-frame and twin-shared showed an excess of low generation probability.

This sample was also put to use in a study of yellow fever vaccine responses in identical twins.

The chain recombines TRBV20-1 with TRBJ1-5; 7 bases line up with TRBD1. The TCR sequence derives from a woman aged 18-35 years in good health. The sample taken for sequencing was CD4+ T cells sorted from blood. The CDR3 spells CSARRGASGDQPQHF. The CDR3 DNA is TGCAGTGCTCGCAGGGGGGCTTCGGGGGATCAACCCCAGCATTTT.